This T cell receptor (beta chain) was recovered during a study of cytomegalovirus exposure and HLA in healthy donors. PCR primers comprised 60 Vbeta and 13 Jbeta primers. Some clones are missing from TCRdb's copy, which holds only in-frame ones; the method was immunoSEQ multiplex PCR. Here the sample spans tens of thousands of clones, around two thirds being singletons. Details on this clone: Its specificity is not known.

Germline assignment: CDR1 ENHRY and CDR2 SYGVKD. The CDR3 contains 17 residues. Trimming removed 6 bases from V and 5 bases from J; junction bases left unmatched: 16. Study findings and constraints: In a later analysis, TCR beta V- and J-gene trimming showed a link to a missense DCLRE1C variant. A later analysis reportedly identified an Asian-associated ancestry cluster as carrying fewer N-insertions than the approximately 640-donor mean.

Sequenced material: PBMCs. The chain is built from TRBV10-3 and TRBJ2-7; 10 positions match TRBD1. This receptor was taken from a man between 60 and 75 years old in good health and CMV-seropositive. The CDR3 sequence: CAIRGSGGDRGQDEQYF. The CDR3 coding sequence is TGTGCCATCAGGGGGTCAGGAGGCGACAGGGGGCAGGACGAGCAGTACTTC.